This TCR beta chain appears in the sequencing data of a study of blood T cell repertoires in COVID-19. Study-level background: The analysed material was cDNA or gDNA that came from T cells, B-cell-depleted T cells, or PBMCs.

Sequencing used immunoSEQ multiplex PCR; TCRdb keeps in-frame clones, though not all of them. There are a few hundred thousand clones in the sample; approximately 89% occur only once, and 3% to 4.5% lies in the top ten. Germline V lookup: CDR1 MNHEY, CDR2 SMNVEV (reference sequence). Trimming removed 5 bases from V and 4 bases from J, with 13 bases in between. CDR3 size: 14 residues. Enrolled during active infection, Seattle patients were then followed longitudinally. The sequenced sample was peripheral blood. This receptor was obtained from a woman aged 60-75 years with COVID-19, enrolled during active disease. The chain employs TRBV27 and TRBJ2-3; possible D gene TRBD1, 6 bases. CDR3 residues: CASSPTGQSDTQYF. In nucleotides, the CDR3 is TGTGCCAGCAGTCCTACTGGACAGTCAGATACGCAGTATTTT.